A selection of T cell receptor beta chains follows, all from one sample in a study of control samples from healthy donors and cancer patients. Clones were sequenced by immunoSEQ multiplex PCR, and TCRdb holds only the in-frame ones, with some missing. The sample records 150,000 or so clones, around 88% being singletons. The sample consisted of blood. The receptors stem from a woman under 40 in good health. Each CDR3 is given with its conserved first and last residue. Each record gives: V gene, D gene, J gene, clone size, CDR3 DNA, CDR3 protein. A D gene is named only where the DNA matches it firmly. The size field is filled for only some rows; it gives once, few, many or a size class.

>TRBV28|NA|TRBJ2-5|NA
TGTGCCAGCGAACCCGGGGGCGCCCACCAAGAGACCCAGTACTTC
CASEPGGAHQETQYF
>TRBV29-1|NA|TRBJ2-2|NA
TGCAGCGCCCCAGGGGACACCGGGGAGCTGTTTTTT
CSAPGDTGELFF
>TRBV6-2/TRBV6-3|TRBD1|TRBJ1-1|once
TGTGCCAGCAGCCGACACCCGGGACAGGGTATTGCTTTCTTT
CASSRHPGQGIAFF
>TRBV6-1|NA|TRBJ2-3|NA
TGTGCCAGCAGTGAATTAGGAGGTAATCAGGGACCCGATACGCAGTATTTT
CASSELGGNQGPDTQYF
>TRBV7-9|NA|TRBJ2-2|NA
TGTGCCAGCAGCTTAGCTAAGGGCTTAGGCACCGGGGAGCTGTTTTTT
CASSLAKGLGTGELFF
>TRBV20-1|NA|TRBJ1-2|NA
TGCAGTGCTAGTGGTGGGGGCGGATTCACTAACTATGGCTACACCTTC
CSASGGGGFTNYGYTF
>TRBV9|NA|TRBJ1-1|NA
TGTGCCAGCAGCCCAGGAAGGGGAGGTACTGAAGCTTTCTTT
CASSPGRGGTEAFF
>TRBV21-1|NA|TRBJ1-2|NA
TGTGCCAGCAGCAAACGTGAGGGGGCTCCGATGTATGGCTACACCTTC
CASSKREGAPMYGYTF
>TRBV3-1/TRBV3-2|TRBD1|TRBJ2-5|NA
TGTGCCAGCAACTCGGGGACAGGGAATATACAAGAGACCCAGTACTTC
CASNSGTGNIQETQYF
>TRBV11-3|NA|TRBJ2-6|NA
TGTGCCAGCAGCCTAACAGGGCTAGGGGCCAACGTCCTGACTTTC
CASSLTGLGANVLTF